The 22 T cell receptor beta chains below were found in one sample sequenced in a study of vaccination and CD4 T cells after COVID-19. Their antigens remain unidentified. Sample treatment: 10-day PBMC culture with coronavirus spike peptide pools or control peptides (ViraFEST assay). With the Oncomine TCR Beta short-read assay, DNA from cultured CD4+ T cells was sequenced. TCRdb re-called the PCR reads with MiXCR, one entry per CDR3 protein. This table has 9,500 to 15,000 distinct CDR3 sequences, 47% appearing once. Material: CD4+ T cells from blood, cultured in vitro. The origin of the receptors is a human donor who had recovered from COVID-19.

This clonotype was detected a few times. This sequence joins TRBV19 and TRBJ1-2; D gene unclear. This CDR3 has 14 residues. In germline, CDR1 is LNHDA, CDR2 SQIVND (reference sequence). Trimming left V 1 base short and J 3 bases short, with 9 bases between. The CDR3 reads CASSIGARHYGYTF. The CDR3 DNA reads TGTGCCAGTAGTATAGGGGCCCGGCACTATGGCTACACCTTC.

The chain couples TRBV20-1 to TRBJ2-4, with no clear D. There are 16 residues in the CDR3. The germline CDR1 and CDR2 sequences are DFQATT and SNEGSKA (reference sequence). V lost 3 bases and J 4 bases, leaving 19 bases between the germline ends. CDR3 region: CSARASSLLTKNIQYF. CDR3 DNA: TGCAGTGCTAGGGCCTCTAGTCTTCTTACAAAAAACATTCAGTACTTC.

The chain couples TRBV30 to TRBJ2-2; no clear D gene. With 0 bases removed from V and 0 bases from J, the gap between germline ends came to 5 bases. Per germline, CDR1 GTSNPN and CDR2 SVGIG (reference sequence). The CDR3 is 14 amino acids. The CDR3 protein is CAWSVIANTGELFF. The CDR3 DNA follows: TGTGCCTGGAGTGTAATCGCGAACACCGGGGAGCTGTTTTTT.

The chain links TRBV7-2 to TRBJ1-5; D ambiguous. Trimming took 7 bases from V and 6 from J, leaving 19 bases between them. Per the germline V gene, CDR1 is SGHTA and CDR2 is FQGNSA. CDR3 size: 15 residues. Written as DNA, the CDR3 is TGTGCCAGCACACGTGGGTTATACGACGGTCAGCCCCAGCATTTT. Protein sequence: CASTRGLYDGQPQHF.

The chain uses TRBV18 and TRBJ2-7, with TRBD1 matching 9 bases. CDR3 length: 14 amino acids. Germline V gives CDR1 KGHSH, CDR2 LQKENI. The V gene end was trimmed by 3 bases and the J gene end by 7 bases; junction bases not matched to a gene: 7. CDR3 in DNA: TGTGCCAGCTCACCCCGGACAGGGGTGGGGGAGCAGTACTTC. Residues: CASSPRTGVGEQYF.

This clonotype has only a few counts. The chain links TRBV7-9 to TRBJ2-1; 8 positions match TRBD2. There are 12 residues in the CDR3. The germline gives CDR1 SEHNR, CDR2 FQNEAQ (reference sequence). Losses at the gene ends were 5 bases for V and 6 bases for J; bases not matched to a gene: 0. The CDR3 here is CASSREGNEQFF. CDR3 nucleotides: TGTGCCAGCAGCCGGGAGGGCAATGAGCAGTTCTTC.

The chain joins TRBV10-1 to TRBJ2-3; TRBD2 agrees at 11 bases. V was pared by 2 bases and J by 7 bases, with 5 bases of the junction left unmatched. Germline CDR1 is WNHNN and CDR2 is SYGVQD (reference sequence). The CDR3 is made up of 15 amino acids. The DNA of the CDR3 is TGCGCCAGCAGTGAGGTAGCGGGAGGGCCTTATACGCAGTATTTT. This translates into CASSEVAGGPYTQYF.

This chain connects TRBV11-2 to TRBJ2-7, with D possibly TRBD2 on 5 matching bases. CDR1 and CDR2 from the germline V gene are SGHAT and FQNNGV. This CDR3 region has 15 residues. Trimming removed 3 bases at V and 4 bases at J, with 16 bases between. CDR3: CASSLFTGTGYEQYF. As DNA, the CDR3 is TGTGCCAGCAGCTTGTTTACGGGAACTGGATACGAGCAGTACTTC.

This chain links TRBV6-1 with TRBJ2-3; 10 bases are a match to TRBD2. The germline V gene encodes CDR1 MNHNS and CDR2 SASEGT. The CDR3 length is 16 residues. V gave up 0 bases and J gave up 0 bases; unmatched junction bases: 0. The CDR3 sequence: CASSEATSGSTDTQYF. For the CDR3, the DNA is TGTGCCAGCAGTGAAGCGACTAGCGGGAGCACAGATACGCAGTATTTT.

J is TRBJ1-5 and V is TRBV10-3, with TRBD1 as a possible D gene (5 bases). CDR1 and CDR2 from the germline V gene are ENHRY and SYGVKD. The germline V and J ends were trimmed by 5 bases and 2 bases, with 16 bases remaining between them. The CDR3 contains 16 residues. CDR3 sequence (DNA): TGTGCCATCAGTACGATCGGGGGTAGGGGCAATCAGCCCCAGCATTTT. This translates into CAISTIGGRGNQPQHF.

This rearrangement joins TRBV5-1 to TRBJ2-1, with D maybe TRBD2 (5 bases). CDR1 and CDR2 (germline): SGHRS, YFSETQ. The CDR3 is made up of 13 amino acids. V was pared by 0 bases and J by 8 bases, with 9 bases between. CDR3 DNA: TGCGCCAGCAGCTTGGAAGAGGGCGATGAGCAGTTCTTC. This codes for CASSLEEGDEQFF.

This clonotype turned up a few times. V usage is TRBV6-5 and J usage is TRBJ1-4, with D hard to call. The germline CDR1 and CDR2 sequences are MNHEY and SVGAGI. This CDR3 comprises 14 residues. The V gene lost 4 bases and the J gene lost 7 bases, with 13 bases spanning the gap. In DNA, the CDR3 is TGTGCCAGCAGTTCCCAAGGATCGCTTGAAAAACTGTTTTTT. Its translation is CASSSQGSLEKLFF.

CDR3 region: CASSDGTESQETQYF. The DNA for the CDR3 is TGTGCCAGCAGCGATGGGACAGAAAGCCAAGAGACCCAGTACTTC. V and J are TRBV5-4 and TRBJ2-5; 7 bases agree with TRBD1. Germline values: CDR1 SGHNT, CDR2 YYREEE (reference sequence). This CDR3 comprises 15 residues. V dropped 4 bases and J dropped 1; count of bases not matched to a gene: 7.

The chain carries TRBV7-2 and TRBJ1-1; D call uncertain. Trimming took off 1 base at V and 7 bases at J, with 10 bases between the two ends. The CDR3 runs to 13 residues. Germline lookup yields CDR1 SGHTA and CDR2 FQGNSA. The CDR3 region is CASSLVVYGEAFF. DNA of the CDR3: TGTGCCAGCAGCTTAGTAGTTTACGGTGAAGCTTTCTTT.

CDR3 region: CATSSFVGLQETQYF. In nucleotides, the CDR3 is TGTGCCACCAGCAGTTTCGTAGGGCTCCAAGAGACCCAGTACTTC. V and J are TRBV15 and TRBJ2-5; D gene uncertain. The CDR3 loop spans 15 amino acids. The V end was cut by 3 bases, the J end by 1 base, with 12 bases between. Germline CDR1 LNHNV, CDR2 YYDKDF (reference sequence).

In its sample, this clonotype was seen a few times. The chain recombines TRBV20-1 with TRBJ2-2; the D is unclear. The germline V and J ends were trimmed by 6 bases and 4 bases, with 15 bases remaining between them. CDR3 length: 14 residues. In germline, CDR1 is DFQATT, CDR2 SNEGSKA (reference sequence). The CDR3 DNA follows: TGCAGTGCCCATAGTCGGGCAGCCACCGGGGAGCTGTTTTTT. Its protein is CSAHSRAATGELFF.

This clonotype was counted only a few times. The rearrangement joins TRBV5-1 to TRBJ1-3, with D possibly being TRBD1 (5 bases). The CDR3 is 14 amino acids. The V end lost 4 bases, the J end lost 11 bases, and 19 bases lay between the germline ends. CDR1 is SGHRS, CDR2 YFSETQ, per germline. CDR3 DNA sequence: TGCGCCAGCAGCCCAGGGACTCAAAGGGGCTCCATATATTTT. This codes for CASSPGTQRGSIYF.

This clonotype was picked up a small number of times. V usage is TRBV30 and J usage is TRBJ2-5; 11 positions agree with TRBD2. Germline-derived CDR1 and CDR2 are GTSNPN and SVGIG (reference sequence). This CDR3 has 14 residues. The V segment lost 1 base and the J segment 4 bases; nucleotides outside the gene matches: 2. CDR3: CAWSAGLAGETQYF. CDR3 bases: TGTGCCTGGAGTGCAGGACTAGCGGGAGAGACCCAGTACTTC.

V gene TRBV6-1 combines with J gene TRBJ2-1, with D possibly TRBD2 on 6 matching bases. V gave up 7 bases and J gave up 14 bases, with 18 bases separating them. The CDR3 runs 12 residues. The germline V gene encodes CDR1 MNHNS and CDR2 SASEGT. CDR3 residues: CASTPLSGVEFF. DNA of the CDR3: TGTGCCAGCACCCCTCTTAGCGGAGTAGAGTTCTTC.

Written as DNA, the CDR3 is TGTGCCAGCAGCGAAACAGGGTTTGGGTACACCTTC. Translating it yields CASSETGFGYTF. The J gene is TRBJ1-2, the V gene TRBV11-2; maybe TRBD1 (6 bases). Trimming pared 5 bases from V and 11 bases from J, leaving 15 bases between. This CDR3 contains 12 residues. The germline gives CDR1 SGHAT, CDR2 FQNNGV. Together with reference TRBV11-2 and TRBJ1-2, the CDR3 gives the full variable domain: EAGVAQSPRYKIIEKRQSVAFWCNPISGHATLYWYQQILGQGPKLLIQFQNNGVVDDSQLPKDRFSAERLKGVDSTLKIQPAKLEDSAVYLCASSETGFGYTFGSGTRLTVV.

This clonotype was counted between two and nine times. This chain links TRBV7-9 with TRBJ2-5; 7 nucleotides line up with TRBD2. Per the germline V gene, CDR1 is SEHNR and CDR2 is FQNEAQ (reference sequence). The V and J ends lost 1 base and 8 bases, in that order; junction bases with no gene match: 7. This CDR3 is built from 14 residues. CDR3 DNA sequence: TGTGCCAGCAGCTTAGACGAACGGGAGGATACCCAGTACTTC. This encodes CASSLDEREDTQYF.

As for this clonotype: Germline is not matched at one junction end, which may reflect a read error. This sequence joins TRBV28 and TRBJ1-2; maybe TRBD1 (5 bases). The CDR3 contains 13 residues. Germline CDR1 is MDHEN and CDR2 is SYDVKM. In nucleotides, the CDR3 is TGTGCCAGCAGTTTCCCTTGGGGCTATGGCCACACCTTC. This codes for CASSFPWGYGHTF.